This paragraph covers one T cell receptor (beta chain) sequence. What it recognizes is unknown. TCRdb recomputed calls from the reads with MiXCR, one row per CDR3 protein. Of about 280,000 distinct CDR3 sequences listed, approximately 22% are singletons. This entry is derived from a study of T cell repertoires in cytomegalovirus infection. The germline V and J ends were trimmed by 0 bases and 6 bases, with 16 bases remaining between them. The CDR3 consists of 16 residues. Germline CDR1 is LGHNA and CDR2 is YSLEER. The rearrangement links TRBV4-3 to TRBJ2-3, with D possibly TRBD1 on 5 matching bases. The origin of this receptor is a human donor in good health (CMV status not recorded). Some clones in this sample may be carry-over from other donors' samples. The starting material was cultured PBMCs, obtained from culture after CMV antigen stimulation. CDR3 region: CASSQDRGISSDTQYF. The CDR3, as DNA: TGCGCCAGCAGCCAAGATAGGGGTATTTCGTCGGATACGCAGTATTTT.